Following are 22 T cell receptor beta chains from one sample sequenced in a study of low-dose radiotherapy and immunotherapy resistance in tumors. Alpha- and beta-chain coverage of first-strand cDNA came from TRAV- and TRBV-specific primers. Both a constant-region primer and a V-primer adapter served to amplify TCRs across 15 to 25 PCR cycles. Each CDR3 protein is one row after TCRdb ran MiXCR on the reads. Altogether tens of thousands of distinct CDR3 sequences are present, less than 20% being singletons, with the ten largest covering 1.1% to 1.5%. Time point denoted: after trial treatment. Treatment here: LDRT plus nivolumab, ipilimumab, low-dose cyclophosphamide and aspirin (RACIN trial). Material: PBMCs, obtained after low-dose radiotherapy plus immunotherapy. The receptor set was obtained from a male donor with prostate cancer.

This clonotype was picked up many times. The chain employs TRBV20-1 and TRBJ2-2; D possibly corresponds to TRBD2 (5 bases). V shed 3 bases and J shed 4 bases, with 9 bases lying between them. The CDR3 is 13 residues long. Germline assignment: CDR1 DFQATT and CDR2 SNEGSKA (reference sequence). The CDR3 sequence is CSARLTITGELFF. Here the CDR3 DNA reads TGCAGTGCTAGGTTGACTATCACCGGGGAGCTGTTTTTT.

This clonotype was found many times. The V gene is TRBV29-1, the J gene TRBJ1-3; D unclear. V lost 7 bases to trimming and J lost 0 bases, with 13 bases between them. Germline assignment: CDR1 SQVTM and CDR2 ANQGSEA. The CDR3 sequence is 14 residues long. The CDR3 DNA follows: TGCAGCGCCCGAGGCCCGAGCTCTGGAAACACCATATATTTT. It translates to CSARGPSSGNTIYF.

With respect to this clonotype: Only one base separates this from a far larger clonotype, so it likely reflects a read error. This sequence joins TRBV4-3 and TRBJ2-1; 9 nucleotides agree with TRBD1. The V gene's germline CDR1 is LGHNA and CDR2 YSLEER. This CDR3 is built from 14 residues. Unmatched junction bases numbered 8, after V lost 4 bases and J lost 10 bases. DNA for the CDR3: TGCGCCAGCAGCCCGGACAGGGGCCACTACGAGCAGTTCTTC. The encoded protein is CASSPDRGHYEQFF.

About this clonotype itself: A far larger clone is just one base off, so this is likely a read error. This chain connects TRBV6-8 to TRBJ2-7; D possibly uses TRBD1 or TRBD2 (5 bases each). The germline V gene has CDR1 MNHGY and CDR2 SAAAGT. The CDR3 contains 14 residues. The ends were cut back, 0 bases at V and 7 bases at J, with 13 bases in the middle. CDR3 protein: CASSYSGTRNEQYF. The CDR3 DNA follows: TGTGCCAGCAGTTACTCCGGGACCCGGAATGAGCAGTACTTC.

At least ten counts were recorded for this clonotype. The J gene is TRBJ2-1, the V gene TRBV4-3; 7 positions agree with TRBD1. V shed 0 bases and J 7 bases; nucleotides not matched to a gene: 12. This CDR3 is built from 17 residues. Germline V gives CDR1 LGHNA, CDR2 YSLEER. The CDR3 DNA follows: TGCGCCAGCAGCCAAGATTTATACAGGGGTGGTTCGAATGAGCAGTTCTTC. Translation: CASSQDLYRGGSNEQFF.

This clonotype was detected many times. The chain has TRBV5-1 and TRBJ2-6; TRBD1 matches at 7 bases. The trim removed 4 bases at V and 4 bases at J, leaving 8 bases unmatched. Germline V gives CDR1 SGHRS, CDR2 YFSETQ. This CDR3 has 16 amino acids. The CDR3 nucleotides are TGCGCCAGCAGCGTAATACAGGGGTCCGGGGCCAACGTCCTGACTTTC. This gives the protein CASSVIQGSGANVLTF.

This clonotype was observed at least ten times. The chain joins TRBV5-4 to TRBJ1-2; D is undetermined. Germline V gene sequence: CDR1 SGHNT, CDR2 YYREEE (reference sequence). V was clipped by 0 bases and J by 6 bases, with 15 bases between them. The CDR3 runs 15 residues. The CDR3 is CASSLEYPWRDGYTF. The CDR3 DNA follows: TGTGCCAGCAGCTTGGAGTACCCCTGGAGGGATGGCTACACCTTC.

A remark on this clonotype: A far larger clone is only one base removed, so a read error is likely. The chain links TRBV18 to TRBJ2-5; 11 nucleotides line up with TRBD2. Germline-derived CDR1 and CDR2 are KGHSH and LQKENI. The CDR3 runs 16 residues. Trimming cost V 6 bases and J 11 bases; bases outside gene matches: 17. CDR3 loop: CASSPVAGGPSNEQYF. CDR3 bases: TGTGCCAGCTCTCCTGTAGCGGGAGGGCCCTCCAATGAGCAGTACTTC.

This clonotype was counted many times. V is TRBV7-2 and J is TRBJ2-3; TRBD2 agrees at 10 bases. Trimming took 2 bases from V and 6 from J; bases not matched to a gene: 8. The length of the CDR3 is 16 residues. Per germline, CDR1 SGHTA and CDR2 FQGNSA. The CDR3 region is CASSLLASGSGDTQYF. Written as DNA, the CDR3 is TGTGCCAGCAGCTTATTGGCTAGCGGGAGTGGGGATACGCAGTATTTT.

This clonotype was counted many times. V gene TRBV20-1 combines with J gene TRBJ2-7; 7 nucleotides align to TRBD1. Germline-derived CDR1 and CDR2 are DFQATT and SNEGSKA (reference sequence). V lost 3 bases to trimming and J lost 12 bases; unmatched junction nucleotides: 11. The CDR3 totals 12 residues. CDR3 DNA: TGCAGTGCTAGTTCTACTCAGGGGGAACTGTACTTC. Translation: CSASSTQGELYF.

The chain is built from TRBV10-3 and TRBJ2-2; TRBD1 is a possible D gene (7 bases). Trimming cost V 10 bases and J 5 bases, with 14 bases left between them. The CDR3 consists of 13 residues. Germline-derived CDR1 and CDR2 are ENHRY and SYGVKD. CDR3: CATGGLTTGELFF. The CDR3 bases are TGTGCCACAGGGGGACTGACAACCGGGGAGCTGTTTTTT.

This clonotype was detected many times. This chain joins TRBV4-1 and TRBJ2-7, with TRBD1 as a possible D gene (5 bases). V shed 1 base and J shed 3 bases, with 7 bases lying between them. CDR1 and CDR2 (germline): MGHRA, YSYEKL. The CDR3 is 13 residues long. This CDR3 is CASSQGGGYEQYF. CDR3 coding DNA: TGCGCCAGCAGCCAAGGGGGCGGCTACGAGCAGTACTTC.

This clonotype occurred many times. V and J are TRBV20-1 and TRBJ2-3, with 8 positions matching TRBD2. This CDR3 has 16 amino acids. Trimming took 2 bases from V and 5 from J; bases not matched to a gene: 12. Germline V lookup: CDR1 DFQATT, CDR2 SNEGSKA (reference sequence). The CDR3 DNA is TGCAGTGCTAGAATCCCGGGACTAGGATCAATAGATACGCAGTATTTT. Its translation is CSARIPGLGSIDTQYF.

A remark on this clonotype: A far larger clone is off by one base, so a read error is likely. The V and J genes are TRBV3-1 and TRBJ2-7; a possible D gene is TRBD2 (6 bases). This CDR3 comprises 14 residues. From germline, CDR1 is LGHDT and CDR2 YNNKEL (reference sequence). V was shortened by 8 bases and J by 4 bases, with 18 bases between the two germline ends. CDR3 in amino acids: CASRRGRPPYEQYF. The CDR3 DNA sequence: TGTGCCAGCCGGAGGGGAAGGCCTCCGTACGAGCAGTACTTC.

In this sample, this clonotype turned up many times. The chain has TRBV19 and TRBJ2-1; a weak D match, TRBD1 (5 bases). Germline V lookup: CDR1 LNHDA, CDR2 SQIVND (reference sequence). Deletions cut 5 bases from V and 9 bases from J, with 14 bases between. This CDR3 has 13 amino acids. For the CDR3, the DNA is TGTGCCAGTAGTTGGGGCCAGAACAGTGAGCAGTTCTTC. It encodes CASSWGQNSEQFF.

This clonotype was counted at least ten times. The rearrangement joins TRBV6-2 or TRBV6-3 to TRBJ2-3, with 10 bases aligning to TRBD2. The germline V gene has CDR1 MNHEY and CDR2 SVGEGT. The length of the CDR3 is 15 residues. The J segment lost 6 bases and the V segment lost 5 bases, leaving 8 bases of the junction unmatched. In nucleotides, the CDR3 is TGTGCCAGCAGTCCTAGCGGGAGCGTTGGCGATACGCAGTATTTT. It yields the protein CASSPSGSVGDTQYF.

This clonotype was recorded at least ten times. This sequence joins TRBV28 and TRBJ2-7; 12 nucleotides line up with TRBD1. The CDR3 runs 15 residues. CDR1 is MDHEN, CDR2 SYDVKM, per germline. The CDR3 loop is CASDSRDRGLYEQYF. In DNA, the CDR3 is TGTGCTTCGGACTCCCGGGACAGGGGGCTCTACGAGCAGTACTTC.

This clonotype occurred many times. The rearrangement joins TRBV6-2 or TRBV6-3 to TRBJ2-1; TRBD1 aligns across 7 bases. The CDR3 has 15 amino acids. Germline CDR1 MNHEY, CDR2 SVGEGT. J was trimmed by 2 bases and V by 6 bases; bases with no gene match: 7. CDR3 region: CASRRDRATYNEQFF. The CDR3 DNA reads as TGTGCCAGCAGACGCGACAGGGCGACCTACAATGAGCAGTTCTTC.

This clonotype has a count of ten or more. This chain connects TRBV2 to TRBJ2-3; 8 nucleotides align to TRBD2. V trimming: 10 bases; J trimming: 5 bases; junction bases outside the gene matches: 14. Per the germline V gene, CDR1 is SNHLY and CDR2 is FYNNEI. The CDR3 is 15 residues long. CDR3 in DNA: TGTGCCACCCGCTCCGGGGGGGGCGCGGGAGATACGCAGTATTTT. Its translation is CATRSGGGAGDTQYF.

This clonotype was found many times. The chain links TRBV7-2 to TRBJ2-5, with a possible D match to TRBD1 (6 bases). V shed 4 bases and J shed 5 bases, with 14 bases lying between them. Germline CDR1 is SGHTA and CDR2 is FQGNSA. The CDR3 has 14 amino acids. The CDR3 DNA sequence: TGTGCCAGCAGCTATCAAGGGGGTCCGGAGACCCAGTACTTC. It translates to CASSYQGGPETQYF.

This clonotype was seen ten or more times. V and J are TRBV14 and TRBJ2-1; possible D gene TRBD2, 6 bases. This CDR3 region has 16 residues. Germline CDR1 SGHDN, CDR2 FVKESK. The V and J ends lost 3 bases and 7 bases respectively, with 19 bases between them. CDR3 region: CASSHGMGLRRNEQFF. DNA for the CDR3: TGTGCCAGCAGCCATGGGATGGGACTCCGGAGGAATGAGCAGTTCTTC.

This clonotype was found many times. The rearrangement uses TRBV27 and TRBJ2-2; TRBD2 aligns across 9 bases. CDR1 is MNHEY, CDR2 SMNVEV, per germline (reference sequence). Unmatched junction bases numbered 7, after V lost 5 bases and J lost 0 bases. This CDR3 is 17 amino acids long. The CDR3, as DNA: TGTGCCAGCAGTCCGGGACTAGCCTTATCGAACACCGGGGAGCTGTTTTTT. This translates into CASSPGLALSNTGELFF.